This T cell receptor beta chain was captured in a study of blood T cell repertoires in COVID-19. Study overall: Collection of acute and convalescent COVID-19 samples took place in the United States, Italy and Spain. T cells, B-cell-depleted T cells, or PBMCs provided the cDNA or gDNA that served as material.

In the source study's methods: Amplified reference gene primers provided the basis for estimating nucleated cell counts. Measured with immunoSEQ multiplex PCR; TCRdb has only the in-frame clones, and not every one. For V, J and clone size, that table is used; D and trimming come from the DNA. The table shows 150,000 to 200,000 clones, with 70% to 90% occurring only once. The TCR originated in a man between 60 and 70 years old with active or convalescent COVID-19. Material for sequencing was peripheral blood.

The CDR3 here is CSAGYRDRQFF. DNA of the CDR3: TGCAGTGCTGGGTACCGGGACAGACAGTTCTTC. The J gene is TRBJ2-1, the V gene TRBV20-1; 7 bases are a match to TRBD1. CDR1 DFQATT and CDR2 SNEGSKA come from the germline V gene (reference sequence). The length of the CDR3 is 11 residues. V gave up 5 bases and J gave up 13 bases; unmatched junction bases: 8.